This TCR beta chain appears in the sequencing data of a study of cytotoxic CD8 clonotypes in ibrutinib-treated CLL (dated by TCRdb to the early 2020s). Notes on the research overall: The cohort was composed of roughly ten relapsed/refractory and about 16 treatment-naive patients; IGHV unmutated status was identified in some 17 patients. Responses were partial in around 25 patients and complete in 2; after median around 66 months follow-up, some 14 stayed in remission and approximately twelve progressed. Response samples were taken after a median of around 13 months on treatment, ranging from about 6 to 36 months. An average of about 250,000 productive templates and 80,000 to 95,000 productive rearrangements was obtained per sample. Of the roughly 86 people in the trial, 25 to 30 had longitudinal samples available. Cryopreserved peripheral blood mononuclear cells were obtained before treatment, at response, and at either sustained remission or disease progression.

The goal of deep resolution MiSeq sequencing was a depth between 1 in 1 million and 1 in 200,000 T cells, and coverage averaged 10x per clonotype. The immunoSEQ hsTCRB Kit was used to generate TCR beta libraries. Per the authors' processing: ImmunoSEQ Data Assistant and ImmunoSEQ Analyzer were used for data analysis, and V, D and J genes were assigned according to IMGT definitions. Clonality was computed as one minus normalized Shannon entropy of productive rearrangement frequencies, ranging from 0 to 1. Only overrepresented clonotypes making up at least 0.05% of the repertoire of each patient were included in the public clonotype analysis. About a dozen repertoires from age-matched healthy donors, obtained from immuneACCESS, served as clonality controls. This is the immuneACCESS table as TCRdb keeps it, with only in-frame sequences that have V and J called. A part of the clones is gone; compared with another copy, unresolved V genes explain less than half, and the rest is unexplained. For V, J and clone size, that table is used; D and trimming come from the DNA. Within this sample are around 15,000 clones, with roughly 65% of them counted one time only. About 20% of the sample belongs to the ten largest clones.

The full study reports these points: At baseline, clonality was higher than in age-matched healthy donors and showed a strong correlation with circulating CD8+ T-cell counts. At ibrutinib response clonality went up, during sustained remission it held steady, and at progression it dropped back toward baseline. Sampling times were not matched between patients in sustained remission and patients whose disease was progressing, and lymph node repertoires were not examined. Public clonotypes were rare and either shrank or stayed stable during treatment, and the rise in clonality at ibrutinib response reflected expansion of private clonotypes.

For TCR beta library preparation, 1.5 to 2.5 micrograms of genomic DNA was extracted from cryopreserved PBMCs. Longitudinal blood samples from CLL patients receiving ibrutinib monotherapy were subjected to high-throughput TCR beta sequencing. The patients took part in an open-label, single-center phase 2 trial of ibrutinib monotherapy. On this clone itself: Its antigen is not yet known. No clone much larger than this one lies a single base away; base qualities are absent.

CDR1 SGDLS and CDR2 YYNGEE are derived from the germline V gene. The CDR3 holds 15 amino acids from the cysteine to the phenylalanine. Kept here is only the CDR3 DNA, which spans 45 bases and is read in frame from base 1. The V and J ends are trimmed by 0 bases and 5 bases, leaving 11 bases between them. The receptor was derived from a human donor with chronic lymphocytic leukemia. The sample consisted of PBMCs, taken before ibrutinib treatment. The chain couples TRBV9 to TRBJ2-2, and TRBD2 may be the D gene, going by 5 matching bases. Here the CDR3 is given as CASSVVGPGTGELFF. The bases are TGTGCCAGCAGCGTAGTTGGCCCGGGAACCGGGGAGCTGTTTTTT.